The 31 T cell receptor beta chains listed next were all sequenced from one sample in a study of cytomegalovirus exposure and HLA in healthy donors. Method: immunoSEQ multiplex PCR; TCRdb's copy keeps in-frame clones and lacks some. Among approximately 120,000 clones listed, roughly 90% were seen once. The sample taken for sequencing was PBMCs. The receptors were gathered from a woman aged 18-30 years in good health and CMV-seronegative.

The chain is built from TRBV2 and TRBJ1-1; maybe TRBD1 (6 bases). The CDR3 spans 16 residues. V was clipped by 4 bases and J by 1 base, with 16 bases between them. CDR1 is SNHLY, CDR2 FYNNEI, per germline. The CDR3 region has the DNA TGTGCCAGCAGTGCCCAACGACAGGTGAGGAACACTGAAGCTTTCTTT. This gives the protein CASSAQRQVRNTEAFF.

This chain connects TRBV6-1 to TRBJ2-7; 10 positions agree with TRBD1. This CDR3 contains 15 residues. The ends lost 4 bases at V and 5 bases at J; junction bases unmatched: 8. Germline lookup yields CDR1 MNHNS and CDR2 SASEGT. Here the CDR3 DNA reads TGTGCCAGCAGTGTCGACAGGGGGCTTGGGAACGAGCAGTACTTC. This gives the protein CASSVDRGLGNEQYF.

This rearrangement joins TRBV5-4 to TRBJ2-1; the match to TRBD1 covers 8 bases. The CDR3 loop spans 13 amino acids. Germline CDR1 SGHNT, CDR2 YYREEE (reference sequence). The J segment lost 4 bases and the V segment lost 7 bases, leaving 4 bases of the junction unmatched. The CDR3 protein is CASGQGFYNEQFF. In DNA, the CDR3 is TGTGCCAGCGGACAGGGCTTTTACAATGAGCAGTTCTTC.

The chain employs TRBV11-2 and TRBJ2-1; D might be TRBD2 (5 bases). Germline values: CDR1 SGHAT, CDR2 FQNNGV. V gave up 1 base and J gave up 2 bases, with 6 bases separating them. CDR3 length equals 14 residues. The CDR3 DNA is TGTGCCAGCAGCTTAGGTAGCGCCTACAATGAGCAGTTCTTC. It encodes CASSLGSAYNEQFF.

The rearrangement uses TRBV10-2 and TRBJ2-1; 9 bases are shared with TRBD2. Germline lookup yields CDR1 WSHSY and CDR2 SAAADI. The CDR3 has 14 residues. The J segment lost 6 bases and the V segment lost 5 bases, leaving 5 bases of the junction unmatched. CDR3 nucleotide sequence: TGCGCCAGCAGTAGTAGCGGGAGTGGCAATGAGCAGTTCTTC. As protein: CASSSSGSGNEQFF.

In this sample, this clone turned up a few times. This chain connects TRBV5-1 to TRBJ2-1; 10 bases agree with TRBD2. V trimming: 2 bases; J trimming: 5 bases; junction bases outside the gene matches: 4. The CDR3 runs to 15 residues. The germline gives CDR1 SGHRS, CDR2 YFSETQ. CDR3 amino acids: CASSLSGRANNEQFF. CDR3 DNA sequence: TGCGCCAGCAGCTTAAGCGGGAGGGCCAACAATGAGCAGTTCTTC.

This chain joins TRBV4-1 and TRBJ2-2; possibly TRBD2 for D (6 bases). CDR1 is MGHRA and CDR2 is YSYEKL in the germline V gene. V was trimmed by 4 bases and J by 6 bases, leaving 15 bases between them. CDR3 size: 15 residues. CDR3 loop: CASSLTSGIPGELFF. CDR3 bases: TGCGCCAGCAGCCTGACTAGTGGTATCCCCGGGGAGCTGTTTTTT.

V and J are TRBV29-1 and TRBJ2-7; 8 nucleotides line up with TRBD1. V lost 5 bases and J lost 3; bases outside the gene matches: 18. CDR3 size: 17 residues. Per the germline V gene, CDR1 is SQVTM and CDR2 is ANQGSEA. The CDR3 coding sequence is TGCAGCGTTAGGACAGGGAAGGACCCAGGACACGGCTACGAGCAGTACTTC. Its protein is CSVRTGKDPGHGYEQYF.

The rearrangement uses TRBV5-1 and TRBJ2-5; 8 bases are shared with TRBD2. J lost 1 base, V lost 3 bases, and 5 bases had no gene match. This CDR3 contains 15 residues. Germline V gene data show CDR1 as SGHRS and CDR2 as YFSETQ. CDR3 protein: CASSYRTSGQETQYF. The CDR3 bases are TGCGCCAGCAGCTACCGCACTAGCGGCCAAGAGACCCAGTACTTC. The complete variable domain, with remaining parts taken from reference TRBV5-1 and TRBJ2-5, reads KAGVTQTPRYLIKTRGQQVTLSCSPISGHRSVSWYQQTPGQGLQFLFEYFSETQRNKGNFPGRFSGRQFSNSRSEMNVSTLELGDSALYLCASSYRTSGQETQYFGPGTRLLVL.

The chain has TRBV27 and TRBJ1-3; TRBD1 is a possible D gene (5 bases). CDR1 and CDR2 (germline): MNHEY, SMNVEV (reference sequence). Between the trimmed V and J ends, which lost 2 bases and 4 bases, there was a span of 15 bases. The CDR3 length is 16 residues. CDR3 bases: TGTGCCAGCAGTTTAACAGGTTGGGGTTCGGGAAACACCATATATTTT. Translated: CASSLTGWGSGNTIYF.

V gene TRBV4-1 combines with J gene TRBJ2-7, with TRBD2 identical over 8 bases. Trimming removed 3 bases from V and 1 base from J; junction bases left unmatched: 11. The CDR3 covers 17 residues. The V gene's germline CDR1 is MGHRA and CDR2 YSYEKL. CDR3 amino acids: CASSHGREGHRSYEQYF. Written as DNA, the CDR3 is TGCGCCAGCAGCCATGGCCGGGAGGGACACAGGTCCTACGAGCAGTACTTC.

The chain couples TRBV5-1 to TRBJ2-2; 7 bases match TRBD1. Trimming removed 4 bases from V and 1 base from J; junction bases left unmatched: 4. The CDR3 contains 15 residues. The V gene's germline CDR1 is SGHRS and CDR2 YFSETQ. The CDR3 nucleotides read TGCGCCAGCAGCAAGGGGACAGTGAACACCGGGGAGCTGTTTTTT. Encoded protein: CASSKGTVNTGELFF.

The CDR3 loop reads CASSRGGEPYQPQHF. Written as DNA, the CDR3 is TGTGCCAGCAGCAGAGGAGGAGAGCCCTATCAGCCCCAGCATTTT. V is TRBV9 and J is TRBJ1-5; D not resolved. The CDR3 totals 15 residues. V lost 4 bases and J lost 5, with 16 bases in between. Germline CDR1 SGDLS, CDR2 YYNGEE.

The chain employs TRBV25-1 and TRBJ2-3; 10 positions match TRBD1. The length of the CDR3 is 16 residues. In germline, CDR1 is MGHDK, CDR2 SYGVNS. After removal of 4 bases from V and 1 base from J, the junction contained 5 bases not matched to a gene. DNA for the CDR3: TGTGCCAGCAGTGGGGAAGGACAGGGGGGCACAGATACGCAGTATTTT. This sequence encodes CASSGEGQGGTDTQYF.

J is TRBJ1-2 and V is TRBV5-1; unclear D gene. The germline V gene encodes CDR1 SGHRS and CDR2 YFSETQ. The length of the CDR3 is 16 residues. Trimming shortened V by 1 base and J by 2 bases, and 15 bases separated the two germline ends. The CDR3 sequence: CASSLSPLQRNYGYTF. The CDR3 region has the DNA TGCGCCAGCAGCTTGTCCCCGCTCCAGAGGAACTATGGCTACACCTTC. The whole variable domain, remainder taken from reference TRBV5-1 and TRBJ1-2, is KAGVTQTPRYLIKTRGQQVTLSCSPISGHRSVSWYQQTPGQGLQFLFEYFSETQRNKGNFPGRFSGRQFSNSRSEMNVSTLELGDSALYLCASSLSPLQRNYGYTFGSGTRLTVV.

This chain joins TRBV19 and TRBJ2-7, with D uncertain. Looked up from germline, CDR1 is LNHDA and CDR2 is SQIVND (reference sequence). V was pared by 1 base and J by 5 bases, with 9 bases between. The CDR3 is 13 amino acids. This chain's CDR3 is CASSIALFHEQYF. CDR3 nucleotide sequence: TGTGCCAGTAGTATAGCCCTTTTCCACGAGCAGTACTTC.

This clone was counted a single time. CDR3: CASSLVLGQRAQHF. In nucleotides, the CDR3 is TGTGCCAGCAGCTTAGTATTAGGGCAGAGGGCCCAGCATTTT. The chain combines TRBV7-2 with TRBJ1-5; D is unclear. Germline lookup yields CDR1 SGHTA and CDR2 FQGNSA. CDR3 length: 14 residues. The germline V and J ends were trimmed by 1 base and 11 bases, with 15 bases remaining between them.

The chain employs TRBV7-9 and TRBJ2-7, with 11 bases fitting TRBD2. The V gene end was trimmed by 6 bases and the J gene end by 1 base; junction bases not matched to a gene: 8. The CDR3 length is 16 residues. Germline V gene data show CDR1 as SEHNR and CDR2 as FQNEAQ (reference sequence). CDR3 DNA: TGTGCCAGCAGTTATAGCGGGAGGGCGAGGTCCTACGAGCAGTACTTC. Encoded protein: CASSYSGRARSYEQYF.

The chain employs TRBV29-1 and TRBJ2-5; perhaps TRBD2 as D (5 bases). Germline V CDR1 and CDR2: SQVTM, ANQGSEA. V lost 3 bases to trimming and J lost 5 bases, with 7 bases between them. The CDR3 runs 11 residues. Here the CDR3 reads CSVEAGETQYF. CDR3 DNA: TGCAGCGTTGAGGCGGGTGAGACCCAGTACTTC.

The rearrangement uses TRBV27 and TRBJ2-1, with D possibly TRBD2 on 6 matching bases. CDR1 is MNHEY and CDR2 is SMNVEV in the germline V gene (reference sequence). V lost 5 bases, J lost 4 bases, and 18 bases lay in between. This CDR3 is 16 amino acids long. The CDR3 DNA reads TGTGCCAGCAGTAGGAGGGGCATGGGGTTTTACAATGAGCAGTTCTTC. This encodes CASSRRGMGFYNEQFF.

The V call is TRBV29-1, the J call TRBJ2-2, with D possibly TRBD2 on 6 matching bases. This CDR3 is built from 12 residues. In germline, CDR1 is SQVTM, CDR2 ANQGSEA. V was trimmed by 8 bases and J by 7 bases, leaving 14 bases between them. DNA for the CDR3: TGCAGCACGCGGGAAAGCGGCGGGGAGCTGTTTTTT. Translating it yields CSTRESGGELFF.

This chain links TRBV5-1 with TRBJ2-3, with 7 bases that match TRBD2. The CDR3 runs 15 residues. V gave up 3 bases and J gave up 4 bases; unmatched junction bases: 8. Germline V gene lookup returns CDR1 SGHRS and CDR2 YFSETQ. The CDR3 DNA sequence: TGCGCCAGCAGCTGGGGGGGTGGACTTCCAGATACGCAGTATTTT. Translated, it gives CASSWGGGLPDTQYF. The full variable domain, with the rest looked up from reference TRBV5-1 and TRBJ2-3, is KAGVTQTPRYLIKTRGQQVTLSCSPISGHRSVSWYQQTPGQGLQFLFEYFSETQRNKGNFPGRFSGRQFSNSRSEMNVSTLELGDSALYLCASSWGGGLPDTQYFGPGTRLTVL.

The chain has TRBV10-1 and TRBJ2-3; no clear D gene. Germline values: CDR1 WNHNN, CDR2 SYGVQD (reference sequence). V lost 3 bases and J lost 4, with 5 bases in between. This CDR3 region has 12 residues. CDR3 sequence reads: CASSDSADTQYF. The CDR3 bases are TGCGCCAGCAGTGATTCTGCAGATACGCAGTATTTT.

This CDR3 reads CASKLLAEITEQFF. Written as DNA, the CDR3 is TGTGCCAGCAAGCTTCTAGCAGAGATTACTGAGCAGTTCTTC. The chain recombines TRBV2 with TRBJ2-1; D is possibly TRBD2 (5 bases). V shed 7 bases and J shed 9 bases, with 19 bases lying between them. The CDR3 has 14 amino acids. Germline assignment: CDR1 SNHLY and CDR2 FYNNEI.

This sequence joins TRBV5-1 and TRBJ2-1; TRBD1 might be the D (5 bases). CDR3 size: 14 residues. Per germline, CDR1 SGHRS and CDR2 YFSETQ. The V gene lost 0 bases and the J gene lost 8 bases, with 12 bases spanning the gap. The CDR3 sequence is CASSLAGRVDEQFF. The CDR3 nucleotides read TGCGCCAGCAGCTTGGCGGGCAGGGTCGATGAGCAGTTCTTC.

The chain carries TRBV28 and TRBJ2-2; TRBD1 agrees at 9 bases. Germline trimming cut 6 bases from V and 5 bases from J; bases unmatched to any gene: 7. Germline-derived CDR1 and CDR2 are MDHEN and SYDVKM. CDR3 length: 15 residues. Here the CDR3 reads CASSPTGGRTGELFF. In DNA, the CDR3 is TGTGCCAGCAGCCCCACAGGGGGCCGGACCGGGGAGCTGTTTTTT.

The V and J genes are TRBV2 and TRBJ1-5, with TRBD1 as a possible D gene (6 bases). The CDR3 covers 12 residues. Deletions cut 6 bases from V and 9 bases from J, with 12 bases between. Per germline, CDR1 SNHLY and CDR2 FYNNEI. The chain's CDR3 is CASRAGTRPQHF. The CDR3 DNA sequence: TGTGCCAGCAGAGCCGGGACAAGGCCCCAGCATTTT. The variable domain in full, with the rest retrieved from reference TRBV2 and TRBJ1-5, is EPEVTQTPSHQVTQMGQEVILRCVPISNHLYFYWYRQILGQKVEFLVSFYNNEISEKSEIFDDQFSVERPDGSNFTLKIRSTKLEDSAMYFCASRAGTRPQHFGDGTRLSIL.

The V and J genes are TRBV4-1 and TRBJ2-7; TRBD2 is a possible D gene (5 bases). Germline CDR1 reads MGHRA; CDR2 reads YSYEKL. CDR3 length: 13 amino acids. Trimming took off 1 base at V and 3 bases at J, with 7 bases between the two ends. Here the CDR3 DNA reads TGCGCCAGCAGCCAAGGGGAGAACTACGAGCAGTACTTC. Its translation is CASSQGENYEQYF.

This chain joins TRBV5-1 and TRBJ2-6; D is perhaps TRBD1 (5 bases). Germline CDR1 reads SGHRS; CDR2 reads YFSETQ. Trimming took off 0 bases at V and 3 bases at J, with 10 bases between the two ends. The CDR3 is made up of 16 amino acids. The CDR3 loop reads CASSLALGVGANVLTF. The CDR3 DNA sequence: TGCGCCAGCAGCTTGGCCTTAGGGGTTGGGGCCAACGTCCTGACTTTC. Using reference TRBV5-1 and TRBJ2-6 for the parts outside the CDR3, the full variable domain is KAGVTQTPRYLIKTRGQQVTLSCSPISGHRSVSWYQQTPGQGLQFLFEYFSETQRNKGNFPGRFSGRQFSNSRSEMNVSTLELGDSALYLCASSLALGVGANVLTFGAGSRLTVL.

This chain uses TRBV28 with TRBJ2-5, with D maybe TRBD2 (6 bases). Trimming removed 5 bases at V and 5 bases at J, with 21 bases between. CDR3 size: 16 residues. Germline CDR1 MDHEN, CDR2 SYDVKM. In DNA form, the CDR3 reads TGTGCCAGCAGTCCTCCCGGGGTCGGGAGTGCTGAGACCCAGTACTTC. Its translation is CASSPPGVGSAETQYF.

The gene calls are TRBV5-1 and TRBJ2-5; 9 nucleotides match TRBD2. The CDR3 consists of 14 residues. Germline lookup yields CDR1 SGHRS and CDR2 YFSETQ. V gave up 0 bases and J gave up 4 bases; unmatched junction bases: 1. The CDR3 spells CASSLVLAGETQYF. CDR3 nucleotide sequence: TGCGCCAGCAGCTTGGTACTAGCGGGAGAGACCCAGTACTTC. The whole variable domain, remainder taken from reference TRBV5-1 and TRBJ2-5, is KAGVTQTPRYLIKTRGQQVTLSCSPISGHRSVSWYQQTPGQGLQFLFEYFSETQRNKGNFPGRFSGRQFSNSRSEMNVSTLELGDSALYLCASSLVLAGETQYFGPGTRLLVL.